Listed here are 15 T cell receptor beta chains from one sample, sequenced in a study of response to subunit inactivated influenza vaccine. TCRdb itself ran the RT-PCR reads through MiXCR, one entry per CDR3 protein. Among 500,000 to 600,000 distinct CDR3 sequences listed, approximately 15% were seen once. The sequencing used CD4+ T cells sorted from PBMCs, collected about 23 months after vaccination. The receptors here all came from a man aged 50 to 75 who received an inactivated influenza vaccine.

This clonotype occurred many times. In DNA form, the CDR3 reads TGTGCCAGCAGTTTAGGTACAGGCTTCTCCTACGAGCAGTACTTC. Protein product: CASSLGTGFSYEQYF. The chain recombines TRBV12-3 or TRBV12-4 with TRBJ2-7; D perhaps matches TRBD1 (5 bases). CDR3 size: 15 residues. Between the trimmed V and J ends, which lost 1 base and 0 bases, there was a span of 10 bases.

This clonotype was seen a handful of times. The DNA of the CDR3 is TGTGCCAGCAGCAAAGTGGGGGCACACTCCTACAATGAGCAGTTCTTC. It translates to CASSKVGAHSYNEQFF. V usage is TRBV21-1 and J usage is TRBJ2-1; the table's D call, TRBD1, was not checked against the DNA. TRBV21-1 is a pseudogene. This CDR3 region has 16 residues.

This clonotype has a count of ten or more. The chain combines TRBV12-3 or TRBV12-4 with TRBJ1-4; a weak D match, TRBD1 (5 bases). V was pared by 5 bases and J by 7 bases, with 11 bases between. The CDR3 has 13 amino acids. The CDR3 DNA is TGTGCCAGCAGTCGGGGGACCGGTGAAAAACTGTTTTTT. Translating gives CASSRGTGEKLFF.

This clonotype showed up just a few times. V is TRBV7-9 and J is TRBJ1-4; D is uncertain. The V end was cut by 2 bases, the J end by 4 bases, with 5 bases between. The CDR3 contains 13 residues. Germline V CDR1 and CDR2: SEHNR, FQNEAQ (reference sequence). This chain's CDR3 is CASSLHFNEKLFF. CDR3 DNA: TGTGCCAGCAGCTTACACTTTAATGAAAAACTGTTTTTT. Drawing the rest from reference TRBV7-9 and TRBJ1-4, the complete variable domain is DTGVSQNPRHKITKRGQNVTFRCDPISEHNRLYWYRQTLGQGPEFLTYFQNEAQLEKSRLLSDRFSAERPKGSFSTLEIQRTEQGDSAMYLCASSLHFNEKLFFGSGTQLSVL.

The V and J genes are TRBV4-2 and TRBJ1-1; D gene uncertain. The CDR3 is 13 amino acids. Germline V gives CDR1 LGHNA, CDR2 YNFKEQ. Between the trimmed V and J ends, which lost 1 base and 11 bases, there was a span of 14 bases. The chain's CDR3 is CASSQGEGPRAFF. The CDR3 region has the DNA TGTGCCAGCAGCCAAGGGGAGGGCCCGAGGGCTTTCTTT.

The rearrangement joins TRBV10-3 to TRBJ1-1; a weak D match, TRBD1 (6 bases). The CDR3 has 14 residues. The germline V gene has CDR1 ENHRY and CDR2 SYGVKD. V lost 11 bases to trimming and J lost 1 base, with 17 bases between them. CDR3 in amino acids: CAARGGPPNTEAFF. CDR3 DNA sequence: TGTGCCGCCAGGGGTGGCCCCCCGAACACTGAAGCTTTCTTT.

This clonotype appeared a few times. The chain carries TRBV7-2 and TRBJ2-3; D is ambiguous. The ends were cut back, 5 bases at V and 1 base at J, with 7 bases in the middle. The V gene's germline CDR1 is SGHTA and CDR2 FQGNSA. This CDR3 region has 13 residues. Here the CDR3 DNA reads TGTGCCAGCAGCCAGAGCGGCACAGATACGCAGTATTTT. As protein: CASSQSGTDTQYF.

This clonotype was detected ten times or more. The chain joins TRBV20-1 to TRBJ2-1; 8 positions agree with TRBD2. The V and J ends lost 8 bases and 5 bases, in that order; junction bases with no gene match: 8. The CDR3 is 13 amino acids. Germline CDR1 DFQATT, CDR2 SNEGSKA (reference sequence). CDR3 DNA sequence: TGCAGTAAAGCGGGAGTTTTTAACAATGAGCAGTTCTTC. Translating gives CSKAGVFNNEQFF.

Remarks on this clonotype: The junction differs from germline at one of its ends, possibly a read error. Written as DNA, the CDR3 is TGTGCCAGCAGGTTATCAGGGGTCACCGGGGAGCTGTTTTTT. This codes for CASRLSGVTGELFF. The chain carries TRBV28 and TRBJ2-2; TRBD1 might be the D (6 bases). Germline CDR1 is MDHEN and CDR2 is SYDVKM. The CDR3 consists of 14 residues.

This clonotype has at least ten counts. This rearrangement joins TRBV6-5 to TRBJ2-2, with 8 bases identical to TRBD2. The germline gives CDR1 MNHEY, CDR2 SVGAGI. The CDR3 loop spans 13 amino acids. After removal of 2 bases from V and 16 bases from J, the junction contained 9 bases not matched to a gene. CDR3 sequence reads: CASSYGGTSTPFF. As DNA, the CDR3 is TGTGCCAGCAGTTACGGTGGGACTAGTACCCCGTTTTTT.

This clonotype was observed a handful of times. This chain uses TRBV12-3 or TRBV12-4 with TRBJ2-1; D ambiguous. This CDR3 region has 12 residues. V was trimmed by 4 bases and J by 8 bases, leaving 9 bases between them. CDR3 region: CASSWQGYEQFF. The CDR3 nucleotides read TGTGCCAGCAGTTGGCAAGGATATGAGCAGTTCTTC.

This sequence joins TRBV5-1 and TRBJ1-2, with D perhaps TRBD1 (6 bases). The CDR3 is 14 residues long. Germline V gene lookup returns CDR1 SGHRS and CDR2 YFSETQ. Between the trimmed V and J ends, which lost 2 bases and 3 bases, there was a span of 11 bases. The CDR3 region is CASSFRTEDYGYTF. CDR3 in DNA: TGCGCCAGCAGCTTTAGGACAGAAGACTATGGCTACACCTTC.

DNA for the CDR3: TGCAGTGCTACACGGACTAGCGGGAACAAAGAGACCCAGTACTTC. Its translation is CSATRTSGNKETQYF. This chain connects TRBV20-1 to TRBJ2-5; 12 nucleotides align to TRBD2. The CDR3 consists of 15 residues. J was trimmed by 3 bases and V by 4 bases; bases with no gene match: 6. Germline V lookup: CDR1 DFQATT, CDR2 SNEGSKA (reference sequence).

The rearrangement uses TRBV19 and TRBJ2-3, with a weak D call TRBD1 (6 bases). The CDR3 has 16 residues. V was pared by 5 bases and J by 4 bases, with 19 bases between. Germline V gene data show CDR1 as LNHDA and CDR2 as SQIVND (reference sequence). For the CDR3, the DNA is TGTGCCAGTAGTTCCGGACAGAGATTGTTCCCAGATACGCAGTATTTT. It codes for CASSSGQRLFPDTQYF.

This clonotype was counted ten times or more. The rearrangement uses TRBV5-6 and TRBJ2-5; a possible D gene is TRBD1 (5 bases). V was clipped by 4 bases and J by 6 bases, with 13 bases between them. The CDR3 runs to 13 residues. The germline V gene encodes CDR1 SGHDT and CDR2 YYEEEE. In DNA, the CDR3 is TGTGCCAGCAGCCGATCCGACAGCAAGACCCAGTACTTC. Translation: CASSRSDSKTQYF.